Shown below are 5 T cell receptor beta chains from a single sample sequenced in a study of blood T cell repertoires in COVID-19. The repertoire was sequenced with immunoSEQ multiplex PCR; TCRdb's copy has only in-frame clones and lacks some. Of about 200,000 clones in the sample, around 90% were seen once. Sequencing was done on a sample of peripheral blood. Source of these receptors: a man younger than 35 with active or convalescent COVID-19.

V usage is TRBV28 and J usage is TRBJ1-1; D is possibly TRBD1 (6 bases). The germline gives CDR1 MDHEN, CDR2 SYDVKM. This CDR3 is built from 14 residues. V lost 7 bases to trimming and J lost 1 base, with 13 bases between them. CDR3 loop: CASNSPGQNTEAFF. CDR3 sequence (DNA): TGTGCCAGCAACTCGCCGGGACAGAACACTGAAGCTTTCTTT.

This clone was seen more than once but under ten times. The chain uses TRBV4-1 and TRBJ1-3; 9 positions match TRBD1. With 2 bases clipped from V and 0 bases from J, the junction kept 11 bases outside the gene matches. Germline V gene data show CDR1 as MGHRA and CDR2 as YSYEKL. The CDR3 runs 19 residues. CDR3 amino acids: CASSQQTTGTGLSGNTIYF. CDR3 nucleotide sequence: TGCGCCAGCAGCCAACAAACCACCGGGACAGGGCTCTCTGGAAACACCATATATTTT.

This clone showed up many times. This sequence joins TRBV19 and TRBJ2-1; D might be TRBD2 (6 bases). Trimming took off 6 bases at V and 6 bases at J, with 12 bases between the two ends. Looked up from germline, CDR1 is LNHDA and CDR2 is SQIVND (reference sequence). The CDR3 is 13 amino acids. The CDR3 spells CASSGSHRNEQFF. CDR3 DNA: TGTGCCAGTAGCGGGAGTCATCGCAATGAGCAGTTCTTC.

The gene calls are TRBV9 and TRBJ2-6; D remains unclear. Trimming stripped 1 base from V and 0 bases from J, with 5 bases between. CDR1 and CDR2 from the germline V gene are SGDLS and YYNGEE. The CDR3 consists of 15 residues. CDR3 loop: CASSVRSSGANVLTF. The CDR3 DNA reads as TGTGCCAGCAGCGTAAGGAGCTCTGGGGCCAACGTCCTGACTTTC.

CDR3 DNA sequence: TGTGCCAGCAGCCCGAGGGGGAGCACCGGGGAGCTGTTTTTT. Translating gives CASSPRGSTGELFF. The V gene is TRBV4-2, the J gene TRBJ2-2, with D maybe TRBD1 (6 bases). V lost 4 bases and J lost 4, with 10 bases in between. CDR1 and CDR2 from the germline V gene are LGHNA and YNFKEQ. CDR3 length: 14 amino acids.